Included here is one T cell receptor (beta chain) sequence, with context. No antigen is known for it. The sample holds no much larger clone one base away, and base qualities are not on file. The record originates from a study of memory CD4+ T cells and cytomegalovirus serostatus (dated by TCRdb to the late 2010s). For the study in its entirety: The approximately 35 healthy Belgian adults in the cohort included 9 who were CMV seropositive and approximately 25 who were CMV seronegative. To replicate a published TCR-based CMV serostatus classifier, the researchers sequenced the CD4+ memory TCRbeta repertoires of a Belgian cohort whose cytomegalovirus serostatus was known. Study-wide conclusions, independent of this receptor: On the Belgian cohort, the classifier based on the original framework reached a median bootstrapped AUC of approximately 0.95, with a 95% CI of 0.76-1.00. Results were interpreted as suggesting that the CMV-associated TCR signature is largely present in the CD4+ memory repertoire. Unlike the original study, which covered naive and memory CD4+ and CD8+ populations, the Belgian study sequenced only CD4+CD45RO+ memory cells. Among the roughly 160 previously reported CMV-associated TCRbeta sequences, some 67 showed up in the CD4+ memory repertoires, with each one found in between one and five individuals. For predicting CMV serostatus, the median bootstrapped AUC was approximately 0.95 using the original framework and about 0.89 using a US-trained random forest.

CDR1 and CDR2 (SGHTA, FQGNSA) derive from the germline V gene. Trimming takes 2 bases from V and 8 bases from J, and the germline ends sit 13 bases apart. The CDR3, from cysteine to phenylalanine, totals 14 residues. Solely the CDR3 DNA is kept, with 42 bases framed from the first base. Single viable CD3+CD4+CD8-CD45RO+ cells were sorted as memory CD4+ T cells on a FACSAria II. CMV serostatus was determined using a Roche Elecsys assay that detects serum IgG against CMV pp150, pp28, p38 and p52. After the samples were thawed, total CD4+ T cells were enriched through positive selection using CD4 magnetic microbeads. The samples came from a different study that was designed specifically to examine the CD4+ T cell memory repertoire. Peripheral blood mononuclear cells were isolated and cryopreserved following standard operating procedures; serum was stored at -80 °C. Staining used CD3-PerCP (BW264/56), CD4-APC (RPA-T4), CD45RO-PE (UCHT1) and CD8-Pacific Orange (3B5) antibodies, with Sytox blue excluding non-viable cells.

The Quick-DNA Microprep Kit was used to extract genomic DNA from the sorted cells. Amplification of TCRbeta DNA was done with the immunoSEQ hsTCRbeta kit, following the protocol from the manufacturer. An Illumina MiSeq instrument was used to sequence the TCRbeta libraries. Per the source publication's procedure: Removing out-of-frame sequences left fewer than 2.5 million distinct TCRbeta sequences, an average of approximately 65,000 per individual. Each individual was scored using the number of some 150 previously reported CMV-associated TCRbeta sequences that the individual carried and the total number of productive distinct TCRbeta sequences. A beta-binomial model was reimplemented in Python, and scikit-learn random forests with default parameters were trained on US cohort data. Classifier performance on the Belgian cohort was reported as the median AUC with percentile confidence intervals calculated over 10,000 bootstrap iterations. TCRdb re-hosts the immuneACCESS table, in-frame sequences only. Its copies lack some clones; in the studies checked, an unresolved V gene accounts for under half of them, and the cause for the rest is not known. V, J and clone size are those of that table, while D and trimming were read from the DNA. For this sample the table gives around 61,000 clones, of which around 76% were detected only once. The ten top clones hold roughly 0.4% of the sample.

The sample comprised memory CD4+ T cells from blood. This sequence originates from an adult in good health and CMV-seronegative. The V gene is TRBV7-2 and the J gene is TRBJ2-4, with TRBD1 tentatively as D gene (6 bases match). The bases are TGTGCCAGCAGCTTAAATCAGGGGTGGGACATTCAGTACTTC. This encodes CASSLNQGWDIQYF.